Included here is one T cell receptor beta chain sequence, with context. This sample was included in a study of blood T cell repertoires in COVID-19. Repertoires were generated with immunoSEQ multiplex PCR, while TCRdb's copy carries only in-frame clones and drops some. Of almost 400,000 clones in the sample, around nine tenths were seen once. Germline CDR1 is SGHNT and CDR2 is YENEEA. The V gene lost 1 base and the J gene lost 4 bases, with 19 bases spanning the gap. The CDR3 loop spans 18 amino acids. What was sequenced was PBMCs or T cells enriched from blood (not recorded which). The rearrangement links TRBV11-3 to TRBJ2-2; possibly TRBD1 for D (6 bases). The origin of this receptor is a woman under 40 with acute COVID-19. The CDR3 region has the DNA TGTGCCAGCAGCTTAGGCTTGGGCAGGGGACGGAGCACCGGGGAGCTGTTTTTT. Residues: CASSLGLGRGRSTGELFF.